This T cell receptor beta chain was identified during a study of CD8 T cells in Susac syndrome. Points from the study as a whole: An acknowledgment was made by the study that its TCR sequencing and HLA analysis involved relatively few individuals.

V was trimmed by 4 bases and J by 0 bases, leaving 9 bases between them. The germline V gene has CDR1 SQVTM and CDR2 ANQGSEA. The CDR3 covers 13 residues. Sequencing of TCR beta was undertaken in CD8+ and CD4+ T cells derived from blood. FACS enriched CD8+ TEMRA cells, while bulk CD8+ and CD4+ were negatively isolated. As concerns this clonotype: What it recognizes is unknown.

Reverse transcription of roughly 0.5 to 1 ug RNA was carried out with random hexamers. TCR beta CDR3 was amplified by immunoSEQ covering 54 Vbeta and 13 Jbeta. MiXCR, applied by TCRdb to the immunoSEQ multiplex PCR reads, yields one record per CDR3 protein. This sample has 90,000 to 110,000 distinct CDR3 sequences, with about 96% found just once. The TCR sequence derives from a human donor in good health. Sequencing input: CD4+ T cells from PBMCs. V gene TRBV29-1 combines with J gene TRBJ1-1; D not certain. The CDR3 sequence is CSVALRLNTEAFF. CDR3 sequence (DNA): TGCAGCGTTGCCCTTCGGCTGAACACTGAAGCTTTCTTT.